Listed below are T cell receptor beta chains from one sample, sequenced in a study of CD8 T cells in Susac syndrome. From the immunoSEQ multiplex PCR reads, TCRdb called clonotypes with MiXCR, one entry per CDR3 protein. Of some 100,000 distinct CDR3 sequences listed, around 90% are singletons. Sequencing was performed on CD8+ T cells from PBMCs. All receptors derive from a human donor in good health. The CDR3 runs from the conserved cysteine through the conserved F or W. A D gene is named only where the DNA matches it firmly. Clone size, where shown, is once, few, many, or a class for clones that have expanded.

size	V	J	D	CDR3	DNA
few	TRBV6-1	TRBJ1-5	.	CASSEQPQQRNQPQHF	TGTGCCAGCAGTGAACAGCCTCAACAACGCAATCAGCCCCAGCATTTT
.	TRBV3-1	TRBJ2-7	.	CASSQEVGSGEQYF	TGTGCCAGCAGCCAAGAAGTGGGGTCGGGGGAGCAGTACTTC
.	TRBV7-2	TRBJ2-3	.	CASSGPTDTQYF	TGTGCCAGCAGCGGCCCCACAGATACGCAGTATTTT
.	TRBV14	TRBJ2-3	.	CASSQSWTDYFTQYF	TGTGCCAGCAGCCAATCCTGGACAGACTACTTTACGCAGTATTTT
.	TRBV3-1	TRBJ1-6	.	CASSKWGSGTPLHF	TGTGCCAGCAGCAAATGGGGCTCCGGGACACCCCTCCACTTT
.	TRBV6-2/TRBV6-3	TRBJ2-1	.	CASSRGGGLSNEQFF	TGTGCCAGCAGTCGAGGGGGAGGGCTTAGTAATGAGCAGTTCTTC
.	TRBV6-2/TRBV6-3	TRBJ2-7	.	CASRRSTGISSYEQYF	TGTGCCAGCAGGCGGTCCACAGGGATCTCATCCTACGAGCAGTACTTC
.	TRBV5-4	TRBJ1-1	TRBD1	CASSPGGDKNTEAFF	TGTGCCAGCAGCCCAGGGGGGGACAAGAACACTGAAGCTTTCTTT
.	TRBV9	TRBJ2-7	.	CASSVDQGPSYEQYF	TGTGCCAGCAGCGTAGATCAGGGGCCTTCCTACGAGCAGTACTTC
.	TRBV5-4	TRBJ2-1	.	CASSLGVSSYNEQFF	TGTGCCAGCAGCTTGGGCGTTAGCTCCTACAATGAGCAGTTCTTC
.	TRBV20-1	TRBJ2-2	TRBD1	CSATPRQGNTGELFF	TGCAGTGCAACCCCAAGACAGGGGAACACCGGGGAGCTGTTTTTT
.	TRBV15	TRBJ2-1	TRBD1	CATSRPNRDRGLYEQFF	TGTGCCACCAGCAGACCAAACAGGGACAGGGGTCTCTATGAGCAGTTCTTC
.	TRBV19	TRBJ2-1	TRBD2	CASSLAGGPFYNEQFF	TGTGCCAGTAGCCTAGCGGGGGGGCCTTTCTACAATGAGCAGTTCTTC
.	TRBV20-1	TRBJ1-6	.	CSASGGGRAPLHF	TGCAGTGCTAGTGGGGGGGGGAGAGCACCCCTCCACTTT
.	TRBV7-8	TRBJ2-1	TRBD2	CASSFWTRIDEQFF	TGTGCCAGCAGCTTTTGGACTAGGATCGATGAGCAGTTCTTC
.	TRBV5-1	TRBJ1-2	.	CASSTDRLIGGYTF	TGCGCCAGCAGCACCGACAGGCTGATTGGAGGCTACACCTTC
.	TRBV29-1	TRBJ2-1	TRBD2	CSVNGGLAGLGAYNEQFF	TGCAGCGTTAATGGAGGGCTAGCGGGCCTTGGGGCCTACAATGAGCAGTTCTTC